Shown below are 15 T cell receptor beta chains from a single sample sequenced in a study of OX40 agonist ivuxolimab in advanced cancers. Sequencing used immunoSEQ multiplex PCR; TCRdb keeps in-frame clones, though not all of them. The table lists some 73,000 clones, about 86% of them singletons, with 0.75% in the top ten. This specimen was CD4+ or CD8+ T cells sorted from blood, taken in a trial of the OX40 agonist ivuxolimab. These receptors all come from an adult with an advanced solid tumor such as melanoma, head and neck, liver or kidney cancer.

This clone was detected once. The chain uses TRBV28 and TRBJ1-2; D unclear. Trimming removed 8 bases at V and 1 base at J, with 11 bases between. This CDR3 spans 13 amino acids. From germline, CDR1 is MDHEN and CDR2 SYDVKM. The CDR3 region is CASARGFNYGYTF. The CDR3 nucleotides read TGTGCCAGCGCACGGGGATTTAACTATGGCTACACCTTC.

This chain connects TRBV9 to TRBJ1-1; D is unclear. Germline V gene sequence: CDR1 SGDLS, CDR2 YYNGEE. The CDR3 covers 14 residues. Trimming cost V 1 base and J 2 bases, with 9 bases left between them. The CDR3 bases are TGTGCCAGCAGCGTAATCCTGTCTAACACTGAAGCTTTCTTT. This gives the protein CASSVILSNTEAFF.

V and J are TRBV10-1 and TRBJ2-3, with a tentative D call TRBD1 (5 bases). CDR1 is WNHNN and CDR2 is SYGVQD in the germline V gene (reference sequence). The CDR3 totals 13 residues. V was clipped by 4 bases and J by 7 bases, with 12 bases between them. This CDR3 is CASSVTGRNTQYF. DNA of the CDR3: TGCGCCAGCAGTGTTACAGGTAGAAATACGCAGTATTTT.

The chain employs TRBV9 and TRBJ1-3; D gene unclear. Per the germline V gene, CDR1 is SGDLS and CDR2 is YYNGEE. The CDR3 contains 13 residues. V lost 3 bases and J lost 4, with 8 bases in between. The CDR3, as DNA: TGTGCCAGCAGCGGGCGGTGGGGAAACACCATATATTTT. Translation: CASSGRWGNTIYF.

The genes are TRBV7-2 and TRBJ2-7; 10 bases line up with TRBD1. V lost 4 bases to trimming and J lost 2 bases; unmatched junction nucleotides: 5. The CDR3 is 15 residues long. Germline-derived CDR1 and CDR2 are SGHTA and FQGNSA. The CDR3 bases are TGTGCCAGCAGCTCCCCCGGGACAGGGGCCTACGAGCAGTACTTC. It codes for CASSSPGTGAYEQYF.

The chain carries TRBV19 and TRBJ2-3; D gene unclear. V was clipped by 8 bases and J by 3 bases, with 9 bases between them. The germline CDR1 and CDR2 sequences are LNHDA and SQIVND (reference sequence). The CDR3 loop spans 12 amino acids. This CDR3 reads CASAPGTDTQYF. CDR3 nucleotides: TGTGCCAGTGCACCGGGTACAGATACGCAGTATTTT.

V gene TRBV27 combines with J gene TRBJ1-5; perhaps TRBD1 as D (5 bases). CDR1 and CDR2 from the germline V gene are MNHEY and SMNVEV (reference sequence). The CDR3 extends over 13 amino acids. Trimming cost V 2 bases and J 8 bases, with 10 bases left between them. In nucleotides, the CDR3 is TGTGCCAGCAGTTTACGGAGAGGGGAGCCCCAGCATTTT. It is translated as CASSLRRGEPQHF.

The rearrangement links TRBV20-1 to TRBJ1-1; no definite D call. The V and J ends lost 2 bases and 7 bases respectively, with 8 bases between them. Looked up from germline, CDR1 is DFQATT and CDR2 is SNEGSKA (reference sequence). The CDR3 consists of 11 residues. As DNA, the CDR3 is TGCAGTGCTAGACCCCAGCTTGAAGCTTTCTTT. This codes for CSARPQLEAFF.

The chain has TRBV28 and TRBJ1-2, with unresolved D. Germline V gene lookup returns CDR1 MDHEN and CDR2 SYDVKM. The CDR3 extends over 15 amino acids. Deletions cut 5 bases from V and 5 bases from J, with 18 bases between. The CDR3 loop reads CASSTNPSGGYGYTF. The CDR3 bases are TGTGCCAGCAGTACTAACCCGTCGGGTGGGTATGGCTACACCTTC.

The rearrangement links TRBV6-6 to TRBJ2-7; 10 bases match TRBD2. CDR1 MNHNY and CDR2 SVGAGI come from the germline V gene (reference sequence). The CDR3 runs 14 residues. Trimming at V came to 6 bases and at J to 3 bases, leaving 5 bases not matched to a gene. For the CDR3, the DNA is TGTGCCAGCAGCCCTAGCGGGGGCTACTACGAGCAGTACTTC. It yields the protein CASSPSGGYYEQYF.

The CDR3 here is CAISERDRGFRRYEQYF. DNA of the CDR3: TGTGCCATCAGTGAGCGGGACAGGGGGTTTCGTCGCTACGAGCAGTACTTC. This chain uses TRBV10-3 with TRBJ2-7; TRBD1 matches at 11 bases. The J segment lost 3 bases and the V segment lost 2 bases, leaving 9 bases of the junction unmatched. Germline CDR1 is ENHRY and CDR2 is SYGVKD. This CDR3 is built from 17 residues.

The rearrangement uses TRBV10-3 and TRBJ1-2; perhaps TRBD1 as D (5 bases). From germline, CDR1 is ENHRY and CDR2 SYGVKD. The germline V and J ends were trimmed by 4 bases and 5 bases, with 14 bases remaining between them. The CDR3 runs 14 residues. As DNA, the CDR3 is TGTGCCATCAGTGCCAGGGTGGGGGATTATGGCTACACCTTC. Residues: CAISARVGDYGYTF.

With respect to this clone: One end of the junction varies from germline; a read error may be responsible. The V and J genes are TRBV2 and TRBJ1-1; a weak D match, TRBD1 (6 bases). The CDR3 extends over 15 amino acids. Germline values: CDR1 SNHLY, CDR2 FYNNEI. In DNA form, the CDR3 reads TGTGCCAGCATTGAAGGACAGACTGTCAACACTGAAGCTTTCTTT. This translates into CASIEGQTVNTEAFF.

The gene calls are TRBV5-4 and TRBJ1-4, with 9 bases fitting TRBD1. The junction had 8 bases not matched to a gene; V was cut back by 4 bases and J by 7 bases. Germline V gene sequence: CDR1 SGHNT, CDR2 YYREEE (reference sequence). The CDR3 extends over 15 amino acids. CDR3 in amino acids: CASSPRQGEGEKLFF. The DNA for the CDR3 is TGTGCCAGCAGCCCCCGACAGGGGGAGGGTGAAAAACTGTTTTTT.

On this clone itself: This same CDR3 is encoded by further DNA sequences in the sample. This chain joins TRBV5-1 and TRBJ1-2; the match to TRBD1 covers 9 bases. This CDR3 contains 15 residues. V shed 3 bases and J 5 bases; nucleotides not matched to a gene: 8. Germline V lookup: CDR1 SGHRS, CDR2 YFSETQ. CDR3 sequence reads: CASSSTGGGNYGYTF. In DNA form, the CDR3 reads TGCGCCAGCAGCTCGACAGGGGGTGGAAATTATGGCTACACCTTC.